This TCR beta chain was found in a study of T-cell memory formation after mild COVID-19 (TCRdb year 2021). The study in broad terms: TCR sequence clusters from the two donors were found to be largely donor specific. T-cell clones expanding and contracting after mild COVID-19 in two donors were tracked by longitudinal TCRalpha and TCRbeta repertoire sequencing. Two young, previously healthy adult volunteers, one female and one male, were included in the cohort.

Regarding this clonotype: Its binding antigen is unknown. Base qualities are not at hand, and no much larger clone is one base apart.

There are 14 amino acids in the CDR3, from cysteine to phenylalanine inclusive. The kept DNA is CDR3 alone, 42 bases in frame from the first base. A distance of 8 bases separates the germline ends of V and J, which lose 8 bases and 0 bases respectively. In the germline V gene, CDR1 corresponds to SGHTA and CDR2 to FQGNSA. PBMCs were isolated by Ficoll-Paque density gradient centrifugation. TCRdb records Illumina NovaSeq 6000 as the sequencer. TCRalpha and TCRbeta cDNA libraries were built by 5'RACE with constant-segment primers, adding sample barcodes and unique molecular identifiers. Trizol reagent was used to extract RNA from every sample. Amplification of the libraries took two PCR steps, and the second step added a second sample barcode plus Illumina TruSeq adapters. Libraries were sequenced on an Illumina NovaSeq with 2 x 150 bp paired-end reads. Regarding the original processing steps: With migec v1.2.7, reads were demultiplexed and then collapsed into UMI-guided consensus sequences. Using mixcr v2.1.11, UMI consensuses were aligned to TRA and TRB V and J templates and then assembled into clonotypes. A clonotype was counted as expanded or contracted only when both edgeR and NoisET called the clonotype significant, with the noise models trained on biological replicates. For edgeR calls, the cutoffs were a false discovery rate-adjusted p below 0.01 and a log2 fold-change threshold of 1. As an exploratory analysis of dynamics, PCA with hierarchical clustering was applied to max-normalized trajectories of the 1000 most abundant clonotypes. Separately sequenced CD4+ and CD8+ repertoires were used to assign a CD4 or CD8 phenotype to each responding clone. The raw public data were reprocessed by TCRdb itself: fastp quality trimming at Q25, MiXCR clonotype calling, in-frame beta chains only. CDR3 protein sequences are deduplicated, and each keeps its most common genes and DNA. Here the V and J calls rest on TCRdb's processing, not on the authors' analysis. The sample yields approximately 350,000 distinct CDR3 sequences; about an eighth were counted once. The top ten constitute about 20% of the sample.

Overall study outcomes, separate from this receptor: Contracting CD4+ clones turned up mainly in the CM and EM memory subsets, whereas EMRA was where CD8+ clones were enriched. SARS-CoV-2 specificity of the second-wave clones peaking on day 37 was not confirmed. Clones contracting from day 15 to 85 had balanced CD4/CD8 phenotypes, while a second wave expanding from day 15 to 37 was biased towards CD4+. Only a couple of mild cases were covered by the study, and larger cohorts that include severe cases with pre-infection samples were considered necessary. The detection of some responding clones in pre-infection memory suggests that pre-existing cross-reactive memory T cells joined the SARS-CoV-2 response.

The receptor was isolated from a man aged 18 to 29 who had mild COVID-19 (a few samples of this study predate the infection). The sample titles of this study are shuffled in the database, so cell type and time point are left out; the donor was told from shared clones. The chain joins TRBV7-2 to TRBJ1-6; too little of a D gene remains to name it. Input material: PBMCs or a T cell subset sorted from them (not recorded which). The nucleotides read TGTGCCAGCGCCTCCCGCTCCTATAATTCACCCCTCCACTTT. This is translated as CASASRSYNSPLHF. Supplemented by the reference TRBV7-2 and TRBJ1-6 proteins around the CDR3, the complete variable domain is GAGVSQSPSNKVTEKGKDVELRCDPISGHTALYWYRQSLGQGLEFLIYFQGNSAPDKSGLPSDRFSAERTGGSVSTLTIQRTQQEDSAVYLCASASRSYNSPLHFGNGTRLTVT.